These T cell receptor beta chains were read from a single sample in a study of T cell responses to AZD1222 COVID-19 vaccine. Assay used: immunoSEQ multiplex PCR; TCRdb lists only in-frame clones, some missing. Of around 74,000 clones listed, about 90% are singletons. Here the sequenced sample was peripheral blood, taken on day 0 of MenACWY control vaccination. The origin of the receptors is an adult in good health. The CDR3 runs from the conserved cysteine through the conserved F or W. Rows may omit the clone size; those that give it use once, few, many or a size class.

J	V	size	CDR3
TRBJ2-7	TRBV21-1	-	CASSKGRYEQYF
TRBJ2-3	TRBV12-3/TRBV12-4	-	CASSLTDTQYF
TRBJ2-3	TRBV5-6	-	CASSLFLSTDTQYF
TRBJ1-1	TRBV19	once	CASTPHGLNTEAFF
TRBJ1-2	TRBV10-3	-	CAISDGGDWDGYTF
TRBJ1-1	TRBV7-2	-	CASSPQGAGNTEAFF
TRBJ1-2	TRBV19	-	CASSQGHGYGYTF
TRBJ2-5	TRBV9	-	CASSVDLRETQYF
TRBJ1-1	TRBV7-8	-	CASSPRTGGSMNTEAFF
TRBJ1-4	TRBV7-2	-	CASSLNSGTRNEKLFF
TRBJ2-7	TRBV15	-	CATSSRFEQYF
TRBJ2-1	TRBV24-1	-	CATSDGNGRPSDNEQFF
TRBJ1-3	TRBV5-5	-	CASSPTTGGSGNTIYF
TRBJ1-5	TRBV12-5	-	CASGLARQLSNQPQHF
TRBJ2-3	TRBV5-1	-	CASYLGLAGVTDTQYF
TRBJ2-7	TRBV6-5	-	CASSLGADPNYEQYF
TRBJ2-7	TRBV28	-	CASSITISYEQYF
TRBJ1-1	TRBV4-3	-	CASSQPLGQGGTEAFF
TRBJ1-1	TRBV11-3	-	CASSLGTRENTEAFF
TRBJ2-3	TRBV4-1	-	CASSHEGGEAQYF
TRBJ1-5	TRBV7-8	many	CASSLAWGQGKNQPQHF
TRBJ2-7	TRBV21-1	-	CASSKERGPDEQYF
TRBJ2-3	TRBV5-1	-	CASSLDSGLDTQYF
TRBJ1-5	TRBV6-5	-	CASRDPGSDNQPQHF
TRBJ1-2	TRBV19	-	CASRNRDRGYGYTF
TRBJ2-3	TRBV5-1	-	CASNLGSDTQYF
TRBJ1-4	TRBV30	-	CAWGTGGGWEKLFF
TRBJ1-2	TRBV19	-	CASSPPLEEFYGYTF
TRBJ2-7	TRBV11-2	-	CASSLVGTGGWSEQYF
TRBJ2-1	TRBV18	-	CASSPRGIHEQFF
TRBJ2-2	TRBV7-9	-	CASSGSGTGDPGELFF
TRBJ2-2	TRBV5-1	-	CASSLRTGANTGELFF
TRBJ2-5	TRBV7-9	-	CASREAAVWETQYF
TRBJ1-2	TRBV28	-	CASRTEQGENYGYTF
TRBJ1-2	TRBV3-1/TRBV3-2	-	CASSPSTGTGGGWGYTF
TRBJ2-3	TRBV7-3	-	CASSLGRGDTQYF
TRBJ1-2	TRBV12-3/TRBV12-4	-	CASGTGPNYGYTF
TRBJ2-5	TRBV20-1	-	CSVSPKTQYF
TRBJ2-7	TRBV19	-	CASGRGTYEQYF
TRBJ2-7	TRBV13	-	CASSLGGGIGYEQYF
TRBJ2-4	TRBV28	-	CASTPPAGAKNIQYF
TRBJ1-1	TRBV2	-	CASSKGGMNTEAFF
TRBJ1-5	TRBV6-6	-	CASRQDSASNQPQHF
TRBJ1-4	TRBV2	-	CASRTTGGWEKLFF
TRBJ2-3	TRBV23-1	-	CASSPGGQGTTSTDTQYF
TRBJ2-1	TRBV11-3	-	CASSLGSSGGNEQFF
TRBJ2-7	TRBV28	-	CASSFQASGSYEQYF
TRBJ2-2	TRBV27	-	CASRLGPGANTGELFF
TRBJ1-4	TRBV4-1	-	CASSPGQEGANEKLFF
TRBJ1-5	TRBV21-1	-	CASSIRSGLCNQPQHF
TRBJ1-1	TRBV28	-	CASSLAYTEAFF
TRBJ2-2	TRBV15	-	CATSRASGRHTGELFF
TRBJ1-4	TRBV30	-	CAWSRLKSRKLIATNEKLFF
TRBJ1-5	TRBV2	-	CASSSHLGQGSDNQPQHF
TRBJ1-4	TRBV19	few	CASSSPYRGRGEKLFF